This T cell receptor (beta chain) stems from a study of blood T cell repertoires in COVID-19. About the research overall: COVID-19 samples, acute and convalescent, were from the United States, Italy and Spain. Nucleic acid was either cDNA or gDNA, and it came from T cells, B-cell-depleted T cells, or PBMCs.

In the study's own analysis: Reference gene primer amplification gave estimated nucleated cell counts. The protocol was immunoSEQ multiplex PCR, while the TCRdb copy is restricted to in-frame clones and leaves out a portion. D and trimming were read from the DNA, whereas the V and J calls and clone size are those reported in that table. This table holds around 210,000 clones, approximately 87% found once. Material: peripheral blood. The TCR comes from a woman aged 70-85 years with acute or convalescent COVID-19.

The CDR3 loop reads CSVSGSRNQPQHF. The CDR3 DNA is TGCAGCGTTTCAGGGTCCCGCAATCAGCCCCAGCATTTT. This sequence joins TRBV29-1 and TRBJ1-5, with D maybe TRBD1 (5 bases). In germline, CDR1 is SQVTM, CDR2 ANQGSEA. This CDR3 spans 13 amino acids. V gave up 5 bases and J gave up 2 bases, with 10 bases separating them.